This T cell receptor beta chain was observed in a study of response to subunit inactivated influenza vaccine. In TCRdb, the RT-PCR reads were re-called with MiXCR into one record per CDR3 protein. Of about 310,000 distinct CDR3 sequences in the sample, 20% to 25% are singletons; the top ten hold roughly 10%. Germline values: CDR1 DFQATT, CDR2 SNEGSKA (reference sequence). The CDR3 has 14 amino acids. Trimming shortened V by 2 bases and J by 0 bases, and 8 bases separated the two germline ends. With regard to this clonotype: Its target is unknown.

Study observations and caveats: It was the authors' suggestion that each seasonal influenza vaccination recruits few new T cells.

Material: PBMCs from blood, obtained about 20 months after vaccination. V usage is TRBV20-1 and J usage is TRBJ2-1; tentative D call: TRBD1 (5 bases). The TCR was taken from a man between 50 and 69 years old who received an inactivated influenza vaccine. CDR3 nucleotides: TGCAGTGCTAGAACAGGAGCCTCCTACAATGAGCAGTTCTTC. Its translation: CSARTGASYNEQFF.